These 28 T cell receptor beta chains originate from one sample sequenced in a study of radiation and T cells in renal cell carcinoma. Time point of the sample: baseline pretreatment blood. Treatment indicated: 15 Gy SBRT to primary tumor, nephrectomy 4 weeks later. Measured with immunoSEQ multiplex PCR; TCRdb has only the in-frame clones, and not every one. This sample has tens of thousands of clones, with 65% to 85% found just once. The input for sequencing was blood, taken from a patient whose treatment included radiotherapy and nephrectomy. Source of these receptors: a man aged 55 to 70 with renal cell carcinoma.

This rearrangement joins TRBV19 to TRBJ1-1; D not resolved. V lost 5 bases and J lost 3, with 10 bases in between. This CDR3 has 13 residues. In germline, CDR1 is LNHDA, CDR2 SQIVND (reference sequence). The CDR3 DNA reads as TGTGCCAGTAGTGTCCAAAGAGACACTGAAGCTTTCTTT. Its protein is CASSVQRDTEAFF.

The rearrangement joins TRBV7-8 to TRBJ1-1; 11 bases are a match to TRBD1. The germline V gene has CDR1 SGHVS and CDR2 FQNEAQ. The J segment lost 0 bases and the V segment lost 4 bases, leaving 4 bases of the junction unmatched. The CDR3 is made up of 16 amino acids. The CDR3 DNA reads TGTGCCAGCAGCTGGGGGACAGGGGGAATGAACACTGAAGCTTTCTTT. It translates to CASSWGTGGMNTEAFF.

The chain is built from TRBV9 and TRBJ2-7; D is possibly TRBD2 (6 bases). The CDR3 contains 17 residues. Deletions cut 0 bases from V and 2 bases from J, with 18 bases between. Germline-derived CDR1 and CDR2 are SGDLS and YYNGEE. CDR3 amino acids: CASSVGLLGGRTYEQYF. For the CDR3, the DNA is TGTGCCAGCAGCGTAGGTCTCCTCGGGGGTCGGACCTACGAGCAGTACTTC.

V usage is TRBV7-9 and J usage is TRBJ2-3, with no clear D. Looked up from germline, CDR1 is SEHNR and CDR2 is FQNEAQ (reference sequence). The CDR3 extends over 15 amino acids. V was cut by 2 bases and J by 2 bases, with 11 bases left in between. This chain's CDR3 is CASSLKGGTTDTQYF. The CDR3 DNA sequence: TGTGCCAGCAGCTTAAAAGGCGGAACCACAGATACGCAGTATTTT. The full variable domain, rest sourced from reference TRBV7-9 and TRBJ2-3, is DTGVSQNPRHKITKRGQNVTFRCDPISEHNRLYWYRQTLGQGPEFLTYFQNEAQLEKSRLLSDRFSAERPKGSFSTLEIQRTEQGDSAMYLCASSLKGGTTDTQYFGPGTRLTVL.

The chain links TRBV29-1 to TRBJ1-2; D is ambiguous. The CDR3 is 12 amino acids. V lost 4 bases, J lost 4 bases, and 10 bases lay in between. Germline CDR1 reads SQVTM; CDR2 reads ANQGSEA. In DNA form, the CDR3 reads TGCAGCGTTGGGTGGGCTTCCTATGGCTACACCTTC. Its translation: CSVGWASYGYTF. The full variable domain, in which reference TRBV29-1 and TRBJ1-2 provide the parts outside the CDR3, is SAVISQKPSRDICQRGTSLTIQCQVDSQVTMMFWYRQQPGQSLTLIATANQGSEATYESGFVIDKFPISRPNLTFSTLTVSNMSPEDSSIYLCSVGWASYGYTFGSGTRLTVV.

This sequence joins TRBV11-3 and TRBJ1-1, with TRBD1 matching 8 bases. Unmatched junction bases numbered 8, after V lost 5 bases and J lost 3 bases. Germline V gene lookup returns CDR1 SGHNT and CDR2 YENEEA. The CDR3 is 15 amino acids. The CDR3 sequence is CASSINQGADTEAFF. In DNA, the CDR3 is TGTGCCAGCAGCATAAACCAGGGGGCCGACACTGAAGCTTTCTTT.

The chain has TRBV6-1 and TRBJ2-7; weak D call: TRBD1 (5 bases). Germline lookup yields CDR1 MNHNS and CDR2 SASEGT. V lost 8 bases, J lost 2 bases, and 7 bases lay in between. The CDR3 is 11 amino acids. For the CDR3, the DNA is TGTGCCAGCGACAGAGCCTACGAGCAGTACTTC. Amino acid sequence: CASDRAYEQYF.

The chain uses TRBV18 and TRBJ2-2, with 14 bases lining up with TRBD2. This CDR3 contains 17 residues. Germline trimming cut 3 bases from V and 5 bases from J; bases unmatched to any gene: 5. Per germline, CDR1 KGHSH and CDR2 LQKENI. CDR3 nucleotides: TGTGCCAGCTCACCGGGGACTAGCGGGAGTTGGACCGGGGAGCTGTTTTTT. This codes for CASSPGTSGSWTGELFF. The full variable domain, rest sourced from reference TRBV18 and TRBJ2-2, is NAGVMQNPRHLVRRRGQEARLRCSPMKGHSHVYWYRQLPEEGLKFMVYLQKENIIDESGMPKERFSAEFPKEGPSILRIQQVVRGDSAAYFCASSPGTSGSWTGELFFGEGSRLTVL.

This clone was recorded a few times. The chain is built from TRBV29-1 and TRBJ1-2; weak D call: TRBD1 (5 bases). Germline assignment: CDR1 SQVTM and CDR2 ANQGSEA. The length of the CDR3 is 13 residues. Between the trimmed V and J ends, which lost 6 bases and 8 bases, there was a span of 19 bases. The CDR3 DNA reads TGCAGCGTGCTGGGGCACTCTAGAAGGGGCTACACCTTC. Its translation: CSVLGHSRRGYTF.

This clone has a single count. The chain combines TRBV19 with TRBJ2-6, with 10 bases lining up with TRBD2. The germline CDR1 and CDR2 sequences are LNHDA and SQIVND (reference sequence). The CDR3 contains 18 residues. The V segment lost 3 bases and the J segment 0 bases; nucleotides outside the gene matches: 5. The CDR3 here is CASSMSSGGPSGANVLTF. Here the CDR3 DNA reads TGTGCCAGTAGTATGAGTAGCGGGGGGCCCTCTGGGGCCAACGTCCTGACTTTC.

V and J are TRBV30 and TRBJ1-1; unclear D gene. This CDR3 is 12 amino acids long. The germline gives CDR1 GTSNPN, CDR2 SVGIG (reference sequence). Between the trimmed V and J ends, which lost 4 bases and 3 bases, there was a span of 9 bases. The CDR3 is CAWNREYTEAFF. CDR3 DNA: TGTGCCTGGAACAGAGAGTACACTGAAGCTTTCTTT. The variable domain in full, with the rest retrieved from reference TRBV30 and TRBJ1-1, is SQTIHQWPATLVQPVGSPLSLECTVEGTSNPNLYWYRQAAGRGLQLLFYSVGIGQISSEVPQNLSASRPQDRQFILSSKKLLLSDSGFYLCAWNREYTEAFFGQGTRLTVV.

V gene TRBV30 combines with J gene TRBJ1-5, with D unresolved. Germline V gives CDR1 GTSNPN, CDR2 SVGIG (reference sequence). CDR3 length: 15 amino acids. Trimming cost V 1 base and J 2 bases, with 12 bases left between them. CDR3 nucleotide sequence: TGTGCCTGGAGTGCGGACCCGCCAGGCAATCAGCCCCAGCATTTT. It encodes CAWSADPPGNQPQHF.

The chain has TRBV29-1 and TRBJ1-2; 7 nucleotides align to TRBD1. This CDR3 is 11 amino acids long. Germline loops: CDR1 SQVTM, CDR2 ANQGSEA. V trimming: 6 bases; J trimming: 7 bases; junction bases outside the gene matches: 5. This CDR3 reads CSVVTGVGYTF. The DNA of the CDR3 is TGCAGCGTAGTTACAGGGGTTGGCTACACCTTC.

This clone came up many times. This chain joins TRBV6-1 and TRBJ1-1; D is possibly TRBD1 (5 bases). Per germline, CDR1 MNHNS and CDR2 SASEGT. The V end lost 2 bases, the J end lost 4 bases, and 8 bases lay between the germline ends. The CDR3 totals 13 residues. For the CDR3, the DNA is TGTGCCAGCAGTGAAAATGGGGGCACTGAAGCTTTCTTT. This sequence encodes CASSENGGTEAFF.

In its sample, this clone was seen a few times. CDR3 sequence (DNA): TGTGCCAGCAGCTTAGTCTCGAAGGGACTGTTTTTT. It is translated as CASSLVSKGLFF. This chain links TRBV7-9 with TRBJ1-4; D is ambiguous. Germline CDR1 reads SEHNR; CDR2 reads FQNEAQ (reference sequence). Trimming took 1 base from V and 13 from J, leaving 10 bases between them. The CDR3 length is 12 residues.

The gene calls are TRBV7-3 and TRBJ2-7; D gene ambiguous. V lost 4 bases and J 1 base, leaving 5 bases between the germline ends. Germline assignment: CDR1 SGHTA and CDR2 FQGTGA. The CDR3 extends over 12 amino acids. This chain's CDR3 is CASSSESYEQYV. The CDR3 DNA follows: TGTGCCAGCAGCTCAGAGTCCTACGAGCAGTACGTC.

The V gene is TRBV7-9, the J gene TRBJ2-3, with 7 bases matching TRBD1. The V segment lost 5 bases and the J segment 4 bases; nucleotides outside the gene matches: 15. This CDR3 has 17 amino acids. Per the germline V gene, CDR1 is SEHNR and CDR2 is FQNEAQ (reference sequence). Here the CDR3 reads CASSPWTGGSIPDTQYF. In nucleotides, the CDR3 is TGTGCCAGCAGCCCCTGGACAGGAGGATCTATCCCAGATACGCAGTATTTT. The whole variable domain, remainder taken from reference TRBV7-9 and TRBJ2-3, is DTGVSQNPRHKITKRGQNVTFRCDPISEHNRLYWYRQTLGQGPEFLTYFQNEAQLEKSRLLSDRFSAERPKGSFSTLEIQRTEQGDSAMYLCASSPWTGGSIPDTQYFGPGTRLTVL.

This clone was counted once. The V gene is TRBV4-2, the J gene TRBJ1-4; D is unresolved. V was trimmed by 7 bases and J by 8 bases, leaving 14 bases between them. The CDR3 runs to 13 residues. Germline CDR1 LGHNA, CDR2 YNFKEQ. The CDR3 DNA reads as TGTGCCAGCAATCCCCCCGGCGCCGAAAAACTGTTTTTT. Its protein is CASNPPGAEKLFF.

V usage is TRBV18 and J usage is TRBJ1-1, with 7 bases that match TRBD1. The J segment lost 5 bases and the V segment lost 10 bases, leaving 19 bases of the junction unmatched. Germline V gene data show CDR1 as KGHSH and CDR2 as LQKENI. The CDR3 is made up of 16 amino acids. The CDR3 sequence: CATQKGETGLSTEAFF. The DNA for the CDR3 is TGTGCCACCCAGAAGGGGGAGACAGGGCTATCGACTGAAGCTTTCTTT.

In this sample, this clone turned up many times. This chain joins TRBV4-2 and TRBJ1-2; 12 bases are a match to TRBD1. Per germline, CDR1 LGHNA and CDR2 YNFKEQ. This CDR3 has 19 amino acids. The trim removed 3 bases at V and 2 bases at J, leaving 13 bases unmatched. This CDR3 reads CASSHSYGTGGAVNYGYTF. The DNA for the CDR3 is TGTGCCAGCAGCCATTCCTATGGGACAGGGGGCGCGGTAAACTATGGCTACACCTTC.

The sample holds one count of this clone. The CDR3 DNA sequence: TGCGCCAGCAGCCGACAGGGGATCTCTGGAAACACCATATATTTT. Translated, it gives CASSRQGISGNTIYF. The chain carries TRBV5-1 and TRBJ1-3; 8 bases agree with TRBD1. The CDR3 loop spans 15 amino acids. After removal of 4 bases from V and 0 bases from J, the junction contained 3 bases not matched to a gene. CDR1 is SGHRS and CDR2 is YFSETQ in the germline V gene. Complete variable domain (other parts from reference TRBV5-1 and TRBJ1-3): KAGVTQTPRYLIKTRGQQVTLSCSPISGHRSVSWYQQTPGQGLQFLFEYFSETQRNKGNFPGRFSGRQFSNSRSEMNVSTLELGDSALYLCASSRQGISGNTIYFGEGSWLTVV.

The rearrangement joins TRBV5-6 to TRBJ2-3; D is tentatively TRBD1 or TRBD2 (5 bases each). The length of the CDR3 is 11 residues. Germline-derived CDR1 and CDR2 are SGHDT and YYEEEE. Deletions cut 4 bases from V and 14 bases from J, with 14 bases between. The CDR3 is CASSTPGRLYF. The CDR3 nucleotides read TGTGCCAGCAGCACCCCGGGACGTTTGTATTTT.

This clone was recorded a few times. The CDR3, as DNA: TGTGCCTGGAGGCCTACAGGGGTGGGCACAGATACGCAGTATTTT. It specifies CAWRPTGVGTDTQYF. The rearrangement links TRBV30 to TRBJ2-3, with 7 positions matching TRBD1. Germline lookup yields CDR1 GTSNPN and CDR2 SVGIG (reference sequence). J gave up 1 base and V 3 bases, and 7 bases lay outside the gene matches. CDR3 length: 15 residues.

The chain links TRBV19 to TRBJ2-3; 8 nucleotides align to TRBD2. CDR1 is LNHDA and CDR2 is SQIVND in the germline V gene (reference sequence). This CDR3 spans 13 amino acids. V lost 7 bases to trimming and J lost 3 bases; unmatched junction nucleotides: 3. In DNA form, the CDR3 reads TGTGCCAGTACAACGGGGGGGACAGATACGCAGTATTTT. Amino acids: CASTTGGTDTQYF.

The genes are TRBV27 and TRBJ1-5; D not certain. Germline V CDR1 and CDR2: MNHEY, SMNVEV (reference sequence). Trimming cost V 1 base and J 2 bases, with 15 bases left between them. The CDR3 is 17 amino acids. As DNA, the CDR3 is TGTGCCAGCAGTTTATTTTCCGCGGCTGTCGGCAATCAGCCCCAGCATTTT. It codes for CASSLFSAAVGNQPQHF.

The gene calls are TRBV7-2 and TRBJ1-3; possibly TRBD1 for D (5 bases). The germline V and J ends were trimmed by 5 bases and 0 bases, with 14 bases remaining between them. CDR3 length: 16 residues. The germline CDR1 and CDR2 sequences are SGHTA and FQGNSA. CDR3: CASSTSGRRSGNTIYF. DNA for the CDR3: TGTGCCAGCAGCACTTCGGGACGTCGCTCTGGAAACACCATATATTTT.

The rearrangement joins TRBV5-4 to TRBJ1-5, with 8 nucleotides matching TRBD1. The CDR3 length is 14 residues. V shed 4 bases and J 7 bases; nucleotides not matched to a gene: 7. Germline lookup yields CDR1 SGHNT and CDR2 YYREEE (reference sequence). This chain's CDR3 is CASSAGGAGQPQHF. The CDR3 DNA reads TGTGCCAGCAGCGCAGGGGGCGCGGGCCAGCCCCAGCATTTT.

J is TRBJ2-3 and V is TRBV6-5; TRBD2 matches 12 bases. The germline V gene encodes CDR1 MNHEY and CDR2 SVGAGI. This CDR3 comprises 15 residues. Unmatched junction bases numbered 6, after V lost 7 bases and J lost 4 bases. The CDR3 region has the DNA TGTGCCAGCACTAGACTAGCGGGAGCGCCAGATACGCAGTATTTT. It codes for CASTRLAGAPDTQYF.